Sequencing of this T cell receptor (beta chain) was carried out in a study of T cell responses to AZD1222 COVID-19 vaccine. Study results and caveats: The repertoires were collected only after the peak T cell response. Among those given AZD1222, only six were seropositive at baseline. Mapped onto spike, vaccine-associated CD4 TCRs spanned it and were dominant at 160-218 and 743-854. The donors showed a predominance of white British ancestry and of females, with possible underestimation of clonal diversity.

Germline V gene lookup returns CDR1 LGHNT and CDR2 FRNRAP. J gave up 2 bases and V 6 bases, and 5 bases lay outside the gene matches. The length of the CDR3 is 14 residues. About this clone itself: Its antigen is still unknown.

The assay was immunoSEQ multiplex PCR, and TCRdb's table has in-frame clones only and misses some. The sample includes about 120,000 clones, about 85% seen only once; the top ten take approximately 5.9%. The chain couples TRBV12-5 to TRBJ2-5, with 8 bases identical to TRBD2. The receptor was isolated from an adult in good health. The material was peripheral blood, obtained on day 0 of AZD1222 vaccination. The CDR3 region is CASGLLAGQETQYF. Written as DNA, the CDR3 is TGTGCTAGTGGCTTATTAGCGGGACAAGAGACCCAGTACTTC.